These 21 T cell receptor beta chains were sequenced from one sample in a study of blood T cell repertoires in COVID-19. Sequenced by immunoSEQ multiplex PCR; TCRdb stores in-frame clones only, minus some. The sample yields 23,000 or so clones, 84% seen once. Sequenced: peripheral blood. These receptors all come from a man aged 40-55 years with acute or convalescent COVID-19.

V and J are TRBV19 and TRBJ2-7; 11 bases line up with TRBD1. The V gene's germline CDR1 is LNHDA and CDR2 SQIVND (reference sequence). The CDR3 loop spans 15 amino acids. V shed 6 bases and J 5 bases; nucleotides not matched to a gene: 9. The CDR3 sequence: CASSTSGTGGHEQYF. DNA of the CDR3: TGTGCCAGTAGCACCTCCGGGACAGGGGGTCACGAGCAGTACTTC.

This clone was picked up a small number of times. The genes are TRBV27 and TRBJ2-5, with TRBD1 identical over 7 bases. The germline CDR1 and CDR2 sequences are MNHEY and SMNVEV (reference sequence). With V trimmed by 6 bases and J by 5 bases, 6 bases remained unmatched. The length of the CDR3 is 13 residues. The CDR3 DNA reads as TGTGCCAGCAGCCAACAGGGGCGGGAGACCCAGTACTTC. It specifies CASSQQGRETQYF.

The rearrangement uses TRBV5-6 and TRBJ1-3; 10 positions match TRBD1. CDR1 and CDR2 from the germline V gene are SGHDT and YYEEEE. This CDR3 has 16 amino acids. V lost 4 bases to trimming and J lost 4 bases; unmatched junction nucleotides: 8. CDR3 sequence (DNA): TGTGCCAGCAGCCAAGGGACAGGGGCTGCCGGAAACACCATATATTTT. Residues: CASSQGTGAAGNTIYF.

The rearrangement uses TRBV29-1 and TRBJ1-2; possible D gene TRBD1, 6 bases. The V gene lost 6 bases and the J gene lost 0 bases, with 14 bases spanning the gap. Germline V gene lookup returns CDR1 SQVTM and CDR2 ANQGSEA. This CDR3 comprises 14 residues. CDR3 region: CSVDTGNPNYGYTF. Written as DNA, the CDR3 is TGCAGCGTCGATACAGGGAATCCTAACTATGGCTACACCTTC.

This clone turned up a few times. The V gene is TRBV6-5, the J gene TRBJ1-6, with 7 bases that match TRBD1. Trimming removed 7 bases from V and 13 bases from J; junction bases left unmatched: 13. This CDR3 is built from 14 residues. The V gene's germline CDR1 is MNHEY and CDR2 SVGAGI. In nucleotides, the CDR3 is TGTGCCAGCAAGTTGACAGGGTCCCCGGGTCCCCTCCACTTT. It yields the protein CASKLTGSPGPLHF.

This chain joins TRBV19 and TRBJ1-2; D may be TRBD1 (5 bases). V lost 7 bases and J 4 bases, leaving 22 bases between the germline ends. The CDR3 consists of 16 residues. Per germline, CDR1 LNHDA and CDR2 SQIVND (reference sequence). CDR3 in DNA: TGTGCCAGTATCTATGTCCCGTCGACAGCGTTCTATGGCTACACCTTC. It translates to CASIYVPSTAFYGYTF.

The rearrangement uses TRBV2 and TRBJ1-1; no firm D call. V dropped 6 bases and J dropped 1 base, with 12 bases sitting between them. From germline, CDR1 is SNHLY and CDR2 FYNNEI. The CDR3 consists of 14 residues. This CDR3 reads CASRDSRTNTEAFF. For the CDR3, the DNA is TGTGCCAGCAGGGACTCACGGACGAACACTGAAGCTTTCTTT.

The chain uses TRBV11-2 and TRBJ1-1; no clear D gene. The CDR3 totals 16 residues. Trimming left V 2 bases short and J 1 base short, with 14 bases between. CDR1 is SGHAT and CDR2 is FQNNGV in the germline V gene. For the CDR3, the DNA is TGTGCCAGCAGCTTACCGAACCAACAGAGGAACACTGAAGCTTTCTTT. This sequence encodes CASSLPNQQRNTEAFF.

The chain combines TRBV12-3 or TRBV12-4 with TRBJ2-3; unclear D gene. The V gene lost 3 bases and the J gene lost 5 bases, with 3 bases spanning the gap. The CDR3 is 11 residues long. The CDR3 loop is CASSFLDTQYF. Here the CDR3 DNA reads TGTGCCAGCAGTTTCTTAGATACGCAGTATTTT.

This chain connects TRBV19 to TRBJ2-5; 7 nucleotides match TRBD2. CDR3 length: 13 residues. CDR1 is LNHDA, CDR2 SQIVND, per germline (reference sequence). The junction had 4 bases not matched to a gene; V was cut back by 5 bases and J by 4 bases. The CDR3 loop is CASSGGVAETQYF. The CDR3, as DNA: TGTGCCAGTAGTGGGGGGGTAGCAGAGACCCAGTACTTC. Supplemented by reference TRBV19 and TRBJ2-5, the full variable domain reads DGGITQSPKYLFRKEGQNVTLSCEQNLNHDAMYWYRQDPGQGLRLIYYSQIVNDFQKGDIAEGYSVSREKKESFPLTVTSAQKNPTAFYLCASSGGVAETQYFGPGTRLLVL.

Of note for this clone: A read error may produce the germline difference seen at one junction end. The chain carries TRBV28 and TRBJ2-7; a possible D gene is TRBD2 (5 bases). The CDR3 covers 14 residues. The V gene's germline CDR1 is MDHEN and CDR2 SYDVKM. CDR3 loop: CASSPASGIKTQLF. The DNA for the CDR3 is TGTGCCAGCAGCCCCGCTTCCGGGATCAAAACCCAACTTTTC. The full variable domain, its missing parts supplied by reference TRBV28 and TRBJ2-7, is DVKVTQSSRYLVKRTGEKVFLECVQDMDHENMFWYRQDPGLGLRLIYFSYDVKMKEKGDIPEGYSVSREKKERFSLILESASTNQTSMYLCASSPASGIKTQLFGPGTRLTVT.

CDR3 sequence (DNA): TGTGCCAGCAGAGACAGGGGGAAGAAGTTCTTC. Residues: CASRDRGKKFF. This chain links TRBV12-3 or TRBV12-4 with TRBJ2-1, with 9 bases matching TRBD1. J was trimmed by 14 bases and V by 6 bases; bases with no gene match: 5. The CDR3 loop spans 11 amino acids.

The chain combines TRBV10-1 with TRBJ2-1; 8 nucleotides agree with TRBD1. Per germline, CDR1 WNHNN and CDR2 SYGVQD (reference sequence). The CDR3 totals 15 residues. The junction had 10 bases not matched to a gene; V was cut back by 10 bases and J by 2 bases. CDR3: CATRVGQGPYNEQFF. The CDR3 nucleotides read TGCGCCACCCGAGTTGGACAGGGCCCCTACAATGAGCAGTTCTTC.

CDR3 DNA sequence: TGTGCCAGCAGCTTAGTCAGAGGGGGCGGCGGCTACACCTTC. It is translated as CASSLVRGGGGYTF. This chain links TRBV5-4 with TRBJ1-2; the match to TRBD1 covers 7 bases. The germline CDR1 and CDR2 sequences are SGHNT and YYREEE (reference sequence). V shed 2 bases and J 8 bases; nucleotides not matched to a gene: 9. The CDR3 has 14 residues. Complete variable domain (other parts from reference TRBV5-4 and TRBJ1-2): ETGVTQSPTHLIKTRGQQVTLRCSSQSGHNTVSWYQQALGQGPQFIFQYYREEENGRGNFPPRFSGLQFPNYSSELNVNALELDDSALYLCASSLVRGGGGYTFGSGTRLTVV.

The chain employs TRBV15 and TRBJ1-5; a weak D match, TRBD1 (5 bases). This CDR3 has 16 amino acids. Germline V gene data show CDR1 as LNHNV and CDR2 as YYDKDF (reference sequence). Trimming pared 3 bases from V and 4 bases from J, leaving 16 bases between. CDR3 protein: CATSSPRGMVNQPQHF. Written as DNA, the CDR3 is TGTGCCACCAGCAGCCCTCGGGGGATGGTTAATCAGCCCCAGCATTTT.

This rearrangement joins TRBV5-1 to TRBJ1-1, with TRBD1 matching over 7 bases. The CDR3 runs 15 residues. In germline, CDR1 is SGHRS, CDR2 YFSETQ. The J segment lost 0 bases and the V segment lost 4 bases, leaving 6 bases of the junction unmatched. The CDR3 loop reads CASSPGQEMNTEAFF. CDR3 coding DNA: TGCGCCAGCAGCCCCGGACAGGAAATGAACACTGAAGCTTTCTTT.

The rearrangement uses TRBV10-1 and TRBJ2-6; tentative D call: TRBD2 (5 bases). The germline V and J ends were trimmed by 11 bases and 0 bases, with 17 bases remaining between them. The V gene's germline CDR1 is WNHNN and CDR2 SYGVQD (reference sequence). The CDR3 consists of 16 residues. The CDR3 loop is CAEPGGTHSGANVLTF. CDR3 sequence (DNA): TGCGCCGAGCCTGGAGGTACTCACTCTGGGGCCAACGTCCTGACTTTC.

The rearrangement uses TRBV9 and TRBJ1-2; D gene uncertain. Looked up from germline, CDR1 is SGDLS and CDR2 is YYNGEE. Between the trimmed V and J ends, which lost 0 bases and 4 bases, there was a span of 13 bases. The CDR3 consists of 15 residues. CDR3 nucleotide sequence: TGTGCCAGCAGCGTAGGGGGAGGTGAAATCTATGGCTACACCTTC. Translating it yields CASSVGGGEIYGYTF.

The chain joins TRBV6-5 to TRBJ1-3, with TRBD1 identical over 10 bases. Unmatched junction bases numbered 7, after V lost 5 bases and J lost 6 bases. This CDR3 is built from 15 residues. Germline assignment: CDR1 MNHEY and CDR2 SVGAGI. The CDR3 loop is CASSTTGGFENTIYF. CDR3 in DNA: TGTGCCAGCAGTACGACAGGGGGCTTTGAAAACACCATATATTTT.

V and J are TRBV25-1 and TRBJ2-7; 12 bases map to TRBD2. This CDR3 has 16 amino acids. With 3 bases clipped from V and 3 bases from J, the junction kept 6 bases outside the gene matches. Germline V gene data show CDR1 as MGHDK and CDR2 as SYGVNS. The CDR3 region is CASSDPSGRAIYEQYF. The DNA for the CDR3 is TGTGCCAGCAGTGACCCTAGCGGGAGGGCCATCTACGAGCAGTACTTC.

This chain uses TRBV20-1 with TRBJ2-7, with a weak D call TRBD2 (5 bases). Germline V lookup: CDR1 DFQATT, CDR2 SNEGSKA (reference sequence). V lost 3 bases, J lost 3 bases, and 6 bases lay in between. The CDR3 contains 11 residues. The CDR3 reads CSARGSYEQYF. The CDR3 nucleotides read TGCAGTGCTAGGGGGAGCTACGAGCAGTACTTC.